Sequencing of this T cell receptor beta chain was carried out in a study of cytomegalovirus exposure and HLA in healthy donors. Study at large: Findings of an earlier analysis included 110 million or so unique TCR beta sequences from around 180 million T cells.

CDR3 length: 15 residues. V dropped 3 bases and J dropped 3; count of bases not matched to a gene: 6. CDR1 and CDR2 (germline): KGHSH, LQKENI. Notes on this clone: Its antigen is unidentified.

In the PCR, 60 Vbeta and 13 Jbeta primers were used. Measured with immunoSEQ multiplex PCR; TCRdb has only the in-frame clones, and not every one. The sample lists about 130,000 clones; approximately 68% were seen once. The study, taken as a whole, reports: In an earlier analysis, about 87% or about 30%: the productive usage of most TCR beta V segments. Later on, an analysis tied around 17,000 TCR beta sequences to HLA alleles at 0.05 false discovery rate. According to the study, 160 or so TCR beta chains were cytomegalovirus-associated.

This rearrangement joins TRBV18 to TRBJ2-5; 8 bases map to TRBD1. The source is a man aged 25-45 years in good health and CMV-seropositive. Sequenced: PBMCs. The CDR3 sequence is CASSPPDRDEETQYF. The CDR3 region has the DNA TGTGCCAGCTCACCTCCGGACAGGGATGAAGAGACCCAGTACTTC.